Below, 17 T cell receptor beta chains from the same sample are listed, as sequenced in a study of CD8+ T cells in alopecia areata. cDNA serving as the sequencing template came from extracted, reverse transcribed RNA. Libraries were prepared by immunoSEQ multiplex PCR; TCRdb keeps only in-frame clonotypes and omits some of them. The top ten hold 10% to 12% of the sample, which has about 170,000 clones, approximately 65% seen once. The starting material was CD8+ T cells sorted from blood, obtained at week 0. These receptors were obtained from a human donor with alopecia areata.

V and J are TRBV27 and TRBJ1-2; TRBD1 aligns across 10 bases. The J segment lost 8 bases and the V segment lost 5 bases, leaving 5 bases of the junction unmatched. CDR1 and CDR2 from the germline V gene are MNHEY and SMNVEV (reference sequence). This CDR3 is built from 13 residues. CDR3 in DNA: TGTGCCAGCAGTAAGACAGGGGGCTACGGCTACACCTTC. Translation: CASSKTGGYGYTF.

V is TRBV9 and J is TRBJ2-5; TRBD2 might be the D (5 bases). This CDR3 is built from 15 residues. V was trimmed by 3 bases and J by 5 bases, leaving 17 bases between them. Germline values: CDR1 SGDLS, CDR2 YYNGEE. The CDR3 is CASSAQGLRLETQYF. The CDR3 region has the DNA TGTGCCAGCAGCGCGCAAGGACTCCGTCTTGAGACCCAGTACTTC.

This clone came up a few times. The chain joins TRBV5-1 to TRBJ1-1, with D perhaps TRBD1 (5 bases). The CDR3 runs to 14 residues. The ends were cut back, 0 bases at V and 6 bases at J, with 12 bases in the middle. The germline V gene encodes CDR1 SGHRS and CDR2 YFSETQ. CDR3 sequence: CASSLVGGTSEAFF. The CDR3, as DNA: TGCGCCAGCAGCTTGGTTGGGGGAACCTCTGAAGCTTTCTTT. The whole variable domain, filled in from reference TRBV5-1 and TRBJ1-1, reads KAGVTQTPRYLIKTRGQQVTLSCSPISGHRSVSWYQQTPGQGLQFLFEYFSETQRNKGNFPGRFSGRQFSNSRSEMNVSTLELGDSALYLCASSLVGGTSEAFFGQGTRLTVV.

This sequence joins TRBV7-8 and TRBJ2-7, with TRBD2 matching 7 bases. The CDR3 contains 16 residues. Germline lookup yields CDR1 SGHVS and CDR2 FQNEAQ. Losses at the gene ends were 3 bases for V and 2 bases for J; bases not matched to a gene: 10. The CDR3 protein is CASSFRERDLAYEQYF. In nucleotides, the CDR3 is TGTGCCAGCAGCTTCCGTGAGCGGGACTTAGCCTACGAGCAGTACTTC.

The gene calls are TRBV15 and TRBJ2-2; 10 nucleotides agree with TRBD1. This CDR3 spans 17 amino acids. Germline CDR1 is LNHNV and CDR2 is YYDKDF (reference sequence). Unmatched junction bases numbered 10, after V lost 1 base and J lost 8 bases. The chain's CDR3 is CATSRGIGTGVAGELFF. In DNA form, the CDR3 reads TGTGCCACCAGCAGAGGCATCGGGACAGGGGTCGCGGGGGAGCTGTTTTTT. Supplemented by reference TRBV15 and TRBJ2-2, the full variable domain reads DAMVIQNPRYQVTQFGKPVTLSCSQTLNHNVMYWYQQKSSQAPKLLFHYYDKDFNNEADTPDNFQSRRPNTSFCFLDIRSPGLGDTAMYLCATSRGIGTGVAGELFFGEGSRLTVL.

The rearrangement links TRBV5-1 to TRBJ2-5; D tentatively reads TRBD1 or TRBD2 (5 bases each). This CDR3 is built from 12 residues. The germline V and J ends were trimmed by 4 bases and 1 base, with 5 bases remaining between them. Germline values: CDR1 SGHRS, CDR2 YFSETQ. The CDR3 DNA is TGCGCCAGCAGCGGGGGCCAAGAGACCCAGTACTTC. Translating it yields CASSGGQETQYF.

This clone was found once. This rearrangement joins TRBV18 to TRBJ2-7; 7 positions match TRBD2. The CDR3 totals 15 residues. CDR1 KGHSH and CDR2 LQKENI come from the germline V gene. Germline trimming cut 5 bases from V and 6 bases from J; bases unmatched to any gene: 13. The CDR3 DNA follows: TGTGCCAGCTCAGCCCGGGGCGGGGGTAAAGGCGAGCAGTACTTC. Translating gives CASSARGGGKGEQYF.

This clone has a single count. The chain has TRBV6-5 and TRBJ1-2, with TRBD1 matching over 8 bases. CDR3 size: 12 residues. Germline V gene lookup returns CDR1 MNHEY and CDR2 SVGAGI. V was pared by 10 bases and J by 5 bases, with 6 bases of the junction left unmatched. DNA of the CDR3: TGTGCCATACGACAGGGGTCTTATGGCTACACCTTC. This translates into CAIRQGSYGYTF.

This sequence joins TRBV27 and TRBJ1-1; possible D gene TRBD1, 5 bases. Germline V gene lookup returns CDR1 MNHEY and CDR2 SMNVEV (reference sequence). V was cut by 3 bases and J by 2 bases, with 10 bases left in between. The CDR3 loop spans 14 amino acids. The CDR3 DNA follows: TGTGCCAGCAGTTTCTATCAGGGCAACACTGAAGCTTTCTTT. This translates into CASSFYQGNTEAFF.

This clone has more than one count but fewer than ten. Different DNA sequences within this sample yield the same CDR3. The chain combines TRBV29-1 with TRBJ1-1; D is undetermined. V was cut by 4 bases and J by 6 bases, with 9 bases left in between. Germline CDR1 is SQVTM and CDR2 is ANQGSEA. The CDR3 covers 11 residues. The CDR3 is CSVVGRAEAFF. DNA for the CDR3: TGCAGCGTTGTTGGGCGCGCTGAAGCTTTCTTT.

This clone was seen a handful of times. This sequence joins TRBV27 and TRBJ2-5; D call uncertain. The V end was cut by 5 bases, the J end by 3 bases, with 4 bases between. CDR3 length: 11 amino acids. CDR1 is MNHEY and CDR2 is SMNVEV in the germline V gene (reference sequence). The CDR3 is CASSDEETQYF. DNA of the CDR3: TGTGCCAGCAGTGACGAAGAGACCCAGTACTTC.

This chain's CDR3 is CASSLQPYEQYF. The CDR3 DNA reads TGTGCCAGCAGCTTGCAGCCTTACGAGCAGTACTTC. The chain uses TRBV5-6 and TRBJ2-7; D is uncertain. Germline V lookup: CDR1 SGHDT, CDR2 YYEEEE. Trimming removed 1 base from V and 4 bases from J, with 6 bases in between. The CDR3 covers 12 residues.

The chain links TRBV7-9 to TRBJ2-7, with 10 nucleotides matching TRBD1. J lost 7 bases, V lost 7 bases, and 7 bases had no gene match. In germline, CDR1 is SEHNR, CDR2 FQNEAQ (reference sequence). The CDR3 sequence is 13 residues long. CDR3: CASKPPGQGEQYF. The CDR3 DNA follows: TGTGCCAGCAAGCCACCGGGACAGGGGGAGCAGTACTTC.

The genes are TRBV7-2 and TRBJ2-5; no firm D call. Deletions cut 2 bases from V and 1 base from J, with 11 bases between. CDR1 SGHTA and CDR2 FQGNSA come from the germline V gene. The CDR3 extends over 15 amino acids. The DNA for the CDR3 is TGTGCCAGCAGCTTATACGGAGTCATCCAAGAGACCCAGTACTTC. Amino acids: CASSLYGVIQETQYF.

The chain employs TRBV7-6 and TRBJ1-5; TRBD1 might be the D (5 bases). The V gene's germline CDR1 is SGHVS and CDR2 FNYEAQ. Between the trimmed V and J ends, which lost 7 bases and 5 bases, there was a span of 27 bases. This CDR3 spans 18 amino acids. The CDR3 DNA sequence: TGTGCCAGCACGGAGCACCCAGGGTCCCCACTCTCAGATCAGCCCCAGCATTTT. Its protein product is CASTEHPGSPLSDQPQHF.

A single count supports this clone. The chain uses TRBV30 and TRBJ2-1; D unclear. V was trimmed by 4 bases and J by 0 bases, leaving 4 bases between them. The CDR3 contains 12 residues. Germline values: CDR1 GTSNPN, CDR2 SVGIG (reference sequence). In DNA form, the CDR3 reads TGTGCCTGGACTCACTCCTACAATGAGCAGTTCTTC. Its protein is CAWTHSYNEQFF.

The rearrangement links TRBV2 to TRBJ1-1, with unresolved D. This CDR3 spans 13 amino acids. Germline V gene lookup returns CDR1 SNHLY and CDR2 FYNNEI. V lost 7 bases to trimming and J lost 0 bases, with 9 bases between them. The CDR3 here is CASIGEMNTEAFF. CDR3 DNA: TGTGCCAGCATCGGGGAGATGAACACTGAAGCTTTCTTT.